The present TCR beta chain was sequenced within a study of cytomegalovirus exposure and HLA in healthy donors. General study results and limits: Three CMV-associated chains proved CMV antigen-specific in vitro. Later analysis identified a missense DCLRE1C variant that was linked to TCR beta V- and J-gene trimming. Among donors in an Asian-associated ancestry cluster, a later analysis reportedly found fewer N-insertions than the roughly 650-donor mean. Researchers reported from a later analysis that most CMV-associated TCR beta chains appeared HLA-restricted.

In the PCR, 60 Vbeta and 13 Jbeta primers were used. The repertoire was sequenced with immunoSEQ multiplex PCR; TCRdb's copy has only in-frame clones and lacks some. The sample carries 150,000 or so clones, around 80% recorded once. Germline V gene sequence: CDR1 SGHVS, CDR2 FNYEAQ. V lost 1 base and J 2 bases, leaving 12 bases between the germline ends. This CDR3 comprises 16 residues. Comments on this clone: Its antigen is undetermined.

Sequencing input: PBMCs. The clonotype comes from a woman aged 40 to 50 in good health and CMV-seronegative. The V call is TRBV7-6, the J call TRBJ1-5; D gene uncertain. The CDR3 region has the DNA TGTGCCAGCAGCTTAGGGCGGGGTGGTGGCAATCAGCCCCAGCATTTT. It specifies CASSLGRGGGNQPQHF.